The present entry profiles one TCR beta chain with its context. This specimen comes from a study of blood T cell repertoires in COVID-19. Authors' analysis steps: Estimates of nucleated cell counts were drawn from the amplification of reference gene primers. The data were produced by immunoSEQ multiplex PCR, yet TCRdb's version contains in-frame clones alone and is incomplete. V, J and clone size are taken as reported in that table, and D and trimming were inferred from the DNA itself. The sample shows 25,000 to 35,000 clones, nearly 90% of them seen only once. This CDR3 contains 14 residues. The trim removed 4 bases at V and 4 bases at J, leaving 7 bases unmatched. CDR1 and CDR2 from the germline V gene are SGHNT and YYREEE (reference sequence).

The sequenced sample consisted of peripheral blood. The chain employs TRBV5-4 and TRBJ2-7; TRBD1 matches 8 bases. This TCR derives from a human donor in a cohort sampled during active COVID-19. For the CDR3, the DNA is TGTGCCAGCAGCGCCGGGACAGGTCCTTACGAGCAGTACTTC. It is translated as CASSAGTGPYEQYF.